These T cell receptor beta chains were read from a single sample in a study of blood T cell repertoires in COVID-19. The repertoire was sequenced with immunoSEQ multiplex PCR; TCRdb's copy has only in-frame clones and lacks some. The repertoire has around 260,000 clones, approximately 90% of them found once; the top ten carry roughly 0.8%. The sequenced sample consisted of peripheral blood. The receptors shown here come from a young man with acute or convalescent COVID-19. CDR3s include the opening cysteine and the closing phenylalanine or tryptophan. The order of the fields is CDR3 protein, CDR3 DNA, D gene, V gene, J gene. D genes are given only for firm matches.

CDR3 protein: CASSLAGDIGMGPQHF; CDR3 DNA: TGCGCCAGCAGCTTGGCTGGGGACATCGGGATGGGGCCCCAGCATTTT; D gene: NA; V gene: TRBV5-1; J gene: TRBJ1-5
CDR3 protein: CASRLADQNDEQYF; CDR3 DNA: TGCGCCAGCCGACTAGCGGATCAAAACGACGAGCAGTACTTC; D gene: TRBD2; V gene: TRBV10-1; J gene: TRBJ2-7
CDR3 protein: CASRGQGANYGYTF; CDR3 DNA: TGTGCCAGCAGAGGACAGGGGGCAAACTATGGCTACACCTTC; D gene: TRBD1; V gene: TRBV6-5; J gene: TRBJ1-2
CDR3 protein: CASSRDRANQPQHF; CDR3 DNA: TGTGCCAGCTCACGTGACAGGGCTAATCAGCCCCAGCATTTT; D gene: TRBD1; V gene: TRBV18; J gene: TRBJ1-5
CDR3 protein: CAWSVWQAGTYEQYF; CDR3 DNA: TGTGCCTGGAGTGTATGGCAGGCAGGTACCTACGAGCAGTACTTC; D gene: NA; V gene: TRBV30; J gene: TRBJ2-7
CDR3 protein: CASSVEVSEVEQYF; CDR3 DNA: TGTGCCAGCAGCGTAGAAGTCAGTGAGGTCGAGCAGTACTTC; D gene: NA; V gene: TRBV9; J gene: TRBJ2-7
CDR3 protein: CASNFQPQHF; CDR3 DNA: TGTGCCAGTAACTTTCAGCCCCAGCATTTT; D gene: NA; V gene: TRBV19; J gene: TRBJ1-5
CDR3 protein: CASSQGTMNTEAFF; CDR3 DNA: TGTGCCAGCAGCCAAGGAACAATGAACACTGAAGCTTTCTTT; D gene: NA; V gene: TRBV4-2; J gene: TRBJ1-1
CDR3 protein: CASSRQTDTGELFF; CDR3 DNA: TGTGCCAGCTCGAGGCAGACAGACACCGGGGAGCTGTTTTTT; D gene: NA; V gene: TRBV18; J gene: TRBJ2-2
CDR3 protein: CASSPTGDVWYGYTF; CDR3 DNA: TGTGCCAGCAGCCCTACAGGGGACGTCTGGTATGGCTACACCTTC; D gene: TRBD1; V gene: TRBV9; J gene: TRBJ1-2
CDR3 protein: CASSPPRYSGYTF; CDR3 DNA: TGTGCCAGTAGCCCCCCCAGGTATTCTGGCTACACCTTC; D gene: NA; V gene: TRBV19; J gene: TRBJ1-2
CDR3 protein: CASSLDRLPTF; CDR3 DNA: TGTGCCAGCAGCTTAGACAGGTTACCGACCTTC; D gene: NA; V gene: TRBV7-9; J gene: TRBJ1-2
CDR3 protein: CATSRDQGRPQHF; CDR3 DNA: TGTGCCACCAGCAGAGATCAGGGGAGGCCCCAGCATTTT; D gene: NA; V gene: TRBV15; J gene: TRBJ1-5